Each of the 2 T cell receptor beta chains below was sequenced from the same sample in a study of T cell changes during pregnancy in multiple sclerosis. TCRdb keeps only in-frame clones here, not all; method: immunoSEQ multiplex PCR. The sample includes over 60,000 clones, 80% to 90% of them seen just once. The sample consisted of peripheral blood, taken in the first trimester of pregnancy. These receptors were collected from a female donor with multiple sclerosis, enrolled in a pregnancy study.

The chain has TRBV19 and TRBJ1-2, with unresolved D. The ends were cut back, 5 bases at V and 0 bases at J, with 22 bases in the middle. Looked up from germline, CDR1 is LNHDA and CDR2 is SQIVND (reference sequence). The CDR3 is 18 amino acids. This CDR3 is CASSPTASLGKSNYGYTF. CDR3 in DNA: TGTGCCAGTAGTCCCACGGCCTCTCTCGGGAAATCTAACTATGGCTACACCTTC.

The sample holds a few counts of this clone. The CDR3 loop is CASSLRVLDREGYEQYF. The CDR3 coding sequence is TGTGCCAGCAGCTTAAGGGTTCTGGACAGGGAAGGGTACGAGCAGTACTTC. The V call is TRBV7-2, the J call TRBJ2-7, with TRBD1 matching over 8 bases. The CDR3 loop spans 17 amino acids. V dropped 2 bases and J dropped 4; count of bases not matched to a gene: 13. Germline V CDR1 and CDR2: SGHTA, FQGNSA. Filled out from reference TRBV7-2 and TRBJ2-7, the complete variable domain reads GAGVSQSPSNKVTEKGKDVELRCDPISGHTALYWYRQSLGQGLEFLIYFQGNSAPDKSGLPSDRFSAERTGGSVSTLTIQRTQQEDSAVYLCASSLRVLDREGYEQYFGPGTRLTVT.